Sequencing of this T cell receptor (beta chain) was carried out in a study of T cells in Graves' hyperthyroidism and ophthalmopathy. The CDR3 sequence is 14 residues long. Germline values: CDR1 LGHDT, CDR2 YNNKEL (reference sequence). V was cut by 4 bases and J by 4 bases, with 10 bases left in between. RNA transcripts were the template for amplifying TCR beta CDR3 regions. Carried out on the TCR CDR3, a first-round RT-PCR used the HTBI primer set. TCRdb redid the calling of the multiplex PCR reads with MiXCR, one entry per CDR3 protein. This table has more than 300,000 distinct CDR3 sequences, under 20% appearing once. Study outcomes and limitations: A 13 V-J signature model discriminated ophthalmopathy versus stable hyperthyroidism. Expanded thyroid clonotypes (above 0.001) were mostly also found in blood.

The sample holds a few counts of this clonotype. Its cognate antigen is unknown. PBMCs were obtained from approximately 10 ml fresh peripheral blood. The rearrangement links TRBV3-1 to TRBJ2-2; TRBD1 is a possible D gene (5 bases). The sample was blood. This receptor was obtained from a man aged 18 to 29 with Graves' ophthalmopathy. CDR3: CASSPRGTTGELFF. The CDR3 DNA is TGTGCCAGCAGCCCTAGGGGAACCACCGGGGAGCTGTTTTTT.